Shown below are 14 T cell receptor beta chains from a single sample sequenced in a study of T-cell reconstitution after alpha-beta-depleted transplantation in children. It was with unique molecular identifiers that the TCRbeta library was prepared. TCRdb re-called the PCR reads through MiXCR, storing one row per CDR3 protein. Found here are roughly 790,000 distinct CDR3 sequences, roughly 15% of them singletons; the top ten hold just under 5%. This sample comprised PBMCs, mostly from graft donor cells, obtained 360 days after TCRalphabeta/CD19-depleted stem cell transplant. The receptors derive from a male patient under 18 who had a stem cell transplant for acute lymphoblastic leukemia, so the T cells may come from the graft donor.

The chain joins TRBV29-1 to TRBJ2-1; D remains ambiguous. The CDR3 has 14 residues. Trimming left V 3 bases short and J 0 bases short, with 9 bases between. Germline assignment: CDR1 SQVTM and CDR2 ANQGSEA. CDR3 sequence (DNA): TGCAGCGTTGATTTAACAGCCTCCTACAATGAGCAGTTCTTC. Encoded protein: CSVDLTASYNEQFF.

Ten or more counts support this clonotype. This chain joins TRBV12-3 or TRBV12-4 and TRBJ2-5; D is unclear. The CDR3 length is 14 residues. V was pared by 3 bases and J by 5 bases, with 13 bases between. The CDR3 loop reads CASSLTTGVETQYF. The CDR3 region has the DNA TGTGCCAGCAGTTTGACCACCGGAGTGGAGACCCAGTACTTC.

In its sample, this clonotype was seen a few times. The rearrangement uses TRBV5-1 and TRBJ2-7; 7 nucleotides match TRBD2. The CDR3 is made up of 15 amino acids. Germline loops: CDR1 SGHRS, CDR2 YFSETQ. V dropped 0 bases and J dropped 2; count of bases not matched to a gene: 5. CDR3 nucleotides: TGCGCCAGCAGCTTGGATCTAGCGGTAGCCTACGAGCAGTACTTC. Protein product: CASSLDLAVAYEQYF.

This clonotype turned up a few times. The chain has TRBV10-3 and TRBJ2-5, with D hard to call. This CDR3 spans 14 amino acids. CDR1 ENHRY and CDR2 SYGVKD come from the germline V gene. V lost 4 bases to trimming and J lost 2 bases, with 11 bases between them. This chain's CDR3 is CAISGRTGQETQYF. The CDR3 DNA reads as TGTGCCATCAGTGGGCGGACGGGTCAAGAGACCCAGTACTTC.

This clonotype turned up a few times. The V gene is TRBV7-7, the J gene TRBJ2-3; 7 bases map to TRBD2. Germline V lookup: CDR1 SSHAT, CDR2 FNYEAQ (reference sequence). The ends lost 5 bases at V and 4 bases at J; junction bases unmatched: 9. There are 15 residues in the CDR3. The CDR3 bases are TGTGCCAGCAGCATGGGCGGGAGACTCGCAGATACGCAGTATTTT. It specifies CASSMGGRLADTQYF.

DNA for the CDR3: TGCGCCAGCAGCTTGGGAATAGGAGCCAATCAGCCCCAGCATTTT. Encoded protein: CASSLGIGANQPQHF. The chain couples TRBV5-1 to TRBJ1-5, with D uncertain. CDR3 length: 15 amino acids. CDR1 is SGHRS and CDR2 is YFSETQ in the germline V gene. V lost 0 bases and J 3 bases, leaving 10 bases between the germline ends.

This clonotype was found many times. This chain joins TRBV27 and TRBJ2-7, with 7 nucleotides matching TRBD1. Germline V lookup: CDR1 MNHEY, CDR2 SMNVEV (reference sequence). V dropped 0 bases and J dropped 5; count of bases not matched to a gene: 7. This CDR3 spans 15 amino acids. The CDR3 sequence: CASSLSETGIHEQYF. CDR3 nucleotides: TGTGCCAGCAGTTTATCTGAGACAGGGATCCACGAGCAGTACTTC.

The rearrangement joins TRBV6-1 to TRBJ2-3; 10 nucleotides line up with TRBD2. Germline loops: CDR1 MNHNS, CDR2 SASEGT. With 5 bases clipped from V and 1 base from J, the junction kept 6 bases outside the gene matches. This CDR3 is 16 amino acids long. In DNA form, the CDR3 reads TGTGCCAGCAGTACCCTAGCGGGAGTTGGCACAGATACGCAGTATTTT. Protein: CASSTLAGVGTDTQYF.

Ten or more counts support this clonotype. CDR3 protein: CASSPYRDEQYF. The CDR3 DNA is TGTGCCAGCAGTCCTTACAGGGACGAGCAGTACTTC. V gene TRBV12-3 or TRBV12-4 combines with J gene TRBJ2-7; weak D call: TRBD1 (6 bases). Trimming removed 5 bases at V and 5 bases at J, with 10 bases between. The CDR3 length is 12 residues.

The rearrangement uses TRBV29-1 and TRBJ1-2; possibly TRBD1 for D (5 bases). Germline loops: CDR1 SQVTM, CDR2 ANQGSEA. The CDR3 sequence is 11 residues long. Trimming cost V 4 bases and J 6 bases, with 9 bases left between them. This CDR3 is CSVGWGNGYTF. The DNA of the CDR3 is TGCAGCGTTGGTTGGGGGAATGGCTACACCTTC.

The chain couples TRBV3-1 to TRBJ2-3; D gene uncertain. This CDR3 contains 14 residues. Germline V gives CDR1 LGHDT, CDR2 YNNKEL (reference sequence). V was clipped by 0 bases and J by 5 bases, with 9 bases between them. Written as DNA, the CDR3 is TGTGCCAGCAGCCAAGAACCCGGCGGAGATACGCAGTATTTT. Residues: CASSQEPGGDTQYF.

The CDR3 DNA sequence: TGTGCCAGCAGTTCAAGACAGGATATAGGGGACACTGAAGCTTTCTTT. Translated, it gives CASSSRQDIGDTEAFF. The V call is TRBV12-3 or TRBV12-4, the J call TRBJ1-1, with a weak D call TRBD1 (6 bases). This CDR3 region has 16 residues. Trimming took off 4 bases at V and 3 bases at J, with 18 bases between the two ends.

This clonotype was observed a handful of times. This sequence joins TRBV5-1 and TRBJ1-5; TRBD1 is a possible D gene (6 bases). This CDR3 region has 15 residues. V was clipped by 2 bases and J by 1 base, with 10 bases between them. Per the germline V gene, CDR1 is SGHRS and CDR2 is YFSETQ. This CDR3 is CASSFGGASNQPQHF. In DNA form, the CDR3 reads TGCGCCAGCAGCTTTGGGGGGGCGAGCAATCAGCCCCAGCATTTT. Full variable domain (rest looked up from reference TRBV5-1 and TRBJ1-5): KAGVTQTPRYLIKTRGQQVTLSCSPISGHRSVSWYQQTPGQGLQFLFEYFSETQRNKGNFPGRFSGRQFSNSRSEMNVSTLELGDSALYLCASSFGGASNQPQHFGDGTRLSIL.

V is TRBV5-1 and J is TRBJ2-1; 9 bases line up with TRBD1. The CDR3 contains 15 residues. The germline V gene encodes CDR1 SGHRS and CDR2 YFSETQ. J lost 6 bases, V lost 3 bases, and 7 bases had no gene match. The DNA of the CDR3 is TGCGCCAGCAGCTCGTTCGGGGACAGGGTCAATGAGCAGTTCTTC. Translated: CASSSFGDRVNEQFF.